The following is a T cell receptor (beta chain) sequence with its context. This sample is drawn from a study of T-cell memory formation after mild COVID-19. CDR1 SGHTA and CDR2 FQGNSA come from the germline V gene. Trimming cost V 0 bases and J 0 bases, with 9 bases left between them. The CDR3 totals 15 residues. MiXCR, run by TCRdb on the 5' RACE reads, gives a single entry per CDR3 protein. The sample holds some 600,000 distinct CDR3 sequences, about 18% seen once. This sequence originates from an adult woman who had mild COVID-19 (a few samples of this study predate the infection). Cell type and time point are not known. Sequencing input: PBMCs or a T cell subset sorted from them (not recorded which). The rearrangement uses TRBV7-2 and TRBJ2-7; D remains ambiguous. The CDR3, as DNA: TGTGCCAGCAGCTTAGCTCTGGGGAACTCCTACGAGCAGTACTTC. This gives the protein CASSLALGNSYEQYF.